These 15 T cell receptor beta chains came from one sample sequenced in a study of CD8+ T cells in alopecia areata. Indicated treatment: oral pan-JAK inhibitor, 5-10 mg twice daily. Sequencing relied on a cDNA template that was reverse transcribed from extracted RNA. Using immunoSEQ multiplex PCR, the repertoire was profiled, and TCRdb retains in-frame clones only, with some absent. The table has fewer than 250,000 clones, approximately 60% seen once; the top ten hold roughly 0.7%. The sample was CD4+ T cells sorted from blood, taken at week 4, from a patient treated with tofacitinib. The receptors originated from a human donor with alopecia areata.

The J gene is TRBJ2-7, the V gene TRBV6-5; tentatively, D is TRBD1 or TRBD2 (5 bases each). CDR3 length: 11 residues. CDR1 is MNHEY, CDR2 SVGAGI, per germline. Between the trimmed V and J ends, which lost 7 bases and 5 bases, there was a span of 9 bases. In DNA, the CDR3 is TGTGCCAGCACGAGGGGCCACGAGCAGTACTTC. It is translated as CASTRGHEQYF.

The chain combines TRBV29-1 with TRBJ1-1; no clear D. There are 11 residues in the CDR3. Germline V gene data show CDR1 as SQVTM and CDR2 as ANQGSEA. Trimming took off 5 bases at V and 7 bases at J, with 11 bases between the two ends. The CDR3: CSVRDSNEAFF. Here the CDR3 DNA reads TGCAGCGTTAGGGATAGCAATGAAGCTTTCTTT.

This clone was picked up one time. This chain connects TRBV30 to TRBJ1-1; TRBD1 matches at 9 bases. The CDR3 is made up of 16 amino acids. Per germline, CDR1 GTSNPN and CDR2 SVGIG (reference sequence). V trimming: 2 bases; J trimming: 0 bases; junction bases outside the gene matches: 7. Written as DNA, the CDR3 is TGTGCCTGGAGTCCCGGGACAGGGTCGGTGAACACTGAAGCTTTCTTT. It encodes CAWSPGTGSVNTEAFF.

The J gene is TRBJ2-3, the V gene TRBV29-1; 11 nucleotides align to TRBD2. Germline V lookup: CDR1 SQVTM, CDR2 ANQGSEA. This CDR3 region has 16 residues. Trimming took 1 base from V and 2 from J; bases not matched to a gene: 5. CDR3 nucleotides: TGCAGCGTTGAAGGGGCTAGCGGGAGGAACACAGATACGCAGTATTTT. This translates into CSVEGASGRNTDTQYF.

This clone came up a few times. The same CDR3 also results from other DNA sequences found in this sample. The CDR3 loop reads CSVDRGSTDTQYF. The DNA for the CDR3 is TGCAGCGTAGACAGGGGAAGCACAGATACGCAGTATTTT. This chain links TRBV29-1 with TRBJ2-3, with TRBD1 identical over 8 bases. V was pared by 6 bases and J by 0 bases, with 2 bases of the junction left unmatched. Germline CDR1 SQVTM, CDR2 ANQGSEA. The CDR3 totals 13 residues.

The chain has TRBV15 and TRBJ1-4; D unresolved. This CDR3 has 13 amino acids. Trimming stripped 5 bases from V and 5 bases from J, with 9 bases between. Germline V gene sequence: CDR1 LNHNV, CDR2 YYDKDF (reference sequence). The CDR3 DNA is TGTGCCACCAGCTTCCCTCAAAATGAAAAACTGTTTTTT. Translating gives CATSFPQNEKLFF.

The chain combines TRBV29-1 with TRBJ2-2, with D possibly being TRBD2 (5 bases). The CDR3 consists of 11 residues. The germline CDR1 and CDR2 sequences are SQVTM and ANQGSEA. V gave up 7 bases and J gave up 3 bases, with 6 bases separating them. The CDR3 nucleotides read TGCAGCGCCGGGGACACCGGGGAGCTGTTTTTT. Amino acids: CSAGDTGELFF.

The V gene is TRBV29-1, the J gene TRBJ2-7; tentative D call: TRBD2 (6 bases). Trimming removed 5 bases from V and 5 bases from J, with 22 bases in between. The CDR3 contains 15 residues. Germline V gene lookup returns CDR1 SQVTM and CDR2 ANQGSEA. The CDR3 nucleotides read TGCAGCGTTACGGGTGTTAGGCAGGGAGGCAACGAGCAGTACTTC. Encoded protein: CSVTGVRQGGNEQYF.

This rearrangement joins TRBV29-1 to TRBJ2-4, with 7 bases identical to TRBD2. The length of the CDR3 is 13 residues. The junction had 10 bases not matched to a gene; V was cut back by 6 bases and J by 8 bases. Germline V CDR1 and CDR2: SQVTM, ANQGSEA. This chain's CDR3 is CSVAGGGRDIQYF. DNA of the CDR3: TGCAGCGTGGCTGGCGGGGGTAGAGACATTCAGTACTTC.

The CDR3 DNA reads TGTGCCAGCAGTTTACGGGAGAAGGGTTACGAGCAGTACTTC. This sequence encodes CASSLREKGYEQYF. The J gene is TRBJ2-7, the V gene TRBV28; weak D call: TRBD2 (6 bases). V lost 2 bases to trimming and J lost 4 bases, with 12 bases between them. There are 14 residues in the CDR3. CDR1 is MDHEN, CDR2 SYDVKM, per germline.

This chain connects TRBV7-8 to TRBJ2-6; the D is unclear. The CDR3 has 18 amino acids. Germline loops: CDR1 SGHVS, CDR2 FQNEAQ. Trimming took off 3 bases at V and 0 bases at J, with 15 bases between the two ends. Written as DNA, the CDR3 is TGTGCCAGCAGCTTTATAGCCCTCGACTTCTCTGGGGCCAACGTCCTGACTTTC. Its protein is CASSFIALDFSGANVLTF.

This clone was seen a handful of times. The CDR3 DNA is TGTGCCAGCAGCCAGCGGCCTAGCGGGAGGGCCCTCGATGAGCAGTTCTTC. It encodes CASSQRPSGRALDEQFF. The V call is TRBV27, the J call TRBJ2-1; 12 bases align to TRBD2. Germline lookup yields CDR1 MNHEY and CDR2 SMNVEV (reference sequence). After removal of 6 bases from V and 8 bases from J, the junction contained 14 bases not matched to a gene. The CDR3 sequence is 17 residues long.

CDR3 sequence: CSSLEGRAENEQFF. CDR3 nucleotide sequence: TGCAGCTCGCTAGAGGGGAGGGCCGAGAATGAGCAGTTCTTC. The chain employs TRBV29-1 and TRBJ2-1, with 7 nucleotides matching TRBD2. The CDR3 has 14 amino acids. V gave up 8 bases and J gave up 7 bases; unmatched junction bases: 14. Germline V gene sequence: CDR1 SQVTM, CDR2 ANQGSEA.

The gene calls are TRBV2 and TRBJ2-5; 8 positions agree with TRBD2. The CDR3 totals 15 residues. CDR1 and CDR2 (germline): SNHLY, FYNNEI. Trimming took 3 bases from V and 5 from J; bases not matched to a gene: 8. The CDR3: CASSDQSGSWETQYF. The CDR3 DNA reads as TGTGCCAGCAGTGATCAGAGCGGGAGTTGGGAGACCCAGTACTTC.

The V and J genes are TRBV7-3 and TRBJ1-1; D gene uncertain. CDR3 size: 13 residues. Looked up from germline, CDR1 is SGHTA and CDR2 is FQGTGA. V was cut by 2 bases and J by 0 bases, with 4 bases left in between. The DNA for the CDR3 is TGTGCCAGCAGCTTACAGGTGAACACTGAAGCTTTCTTT. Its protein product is CASSLQVNTEAFF.